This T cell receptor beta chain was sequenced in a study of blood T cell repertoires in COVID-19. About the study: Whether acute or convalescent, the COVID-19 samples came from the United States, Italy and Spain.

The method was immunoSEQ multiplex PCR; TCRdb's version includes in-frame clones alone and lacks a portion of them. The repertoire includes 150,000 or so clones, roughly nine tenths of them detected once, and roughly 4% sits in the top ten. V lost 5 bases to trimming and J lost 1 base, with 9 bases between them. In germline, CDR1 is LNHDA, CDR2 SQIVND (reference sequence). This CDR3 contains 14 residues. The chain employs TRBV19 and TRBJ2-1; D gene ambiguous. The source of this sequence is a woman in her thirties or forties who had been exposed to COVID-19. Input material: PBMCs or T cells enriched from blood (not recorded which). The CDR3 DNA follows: TGTGCCAGTAGTGTCATTAGATCCTACAATGAGCAGTTCTTC. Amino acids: CASSVIRSYNEQFF.